The present entry profiles one T cell receptor beta chain with its context. Its antigen is not known. The sample comes from a study of cytomegalovirus exposure and HLA in healthy donors. Study-wide results and limits: Another analysis was done later, and it associated 16,951 TCR beta sequences with HLA alleles at 0.05 false discovery rate. In a later analysis, a missense DCLRE1C variant was linked to TCR beta V- and J-gene trimming.

PCR involved 60 Vbeta and 13 Jbeta primers. Produced via immunoSEQ multiplex PCR; TCRdb's table is partial and in-frame only. The sample has about 140,000 clones, roughly 80% seen once; the top ten hold roughly 3%. The CDR3 totals 15 residues. Per germline, CDR1 SGDLS and CDR2 YYNGEE. Deletions cut 1 base from V and 4 bases from J, with 14 bases between. The TCR originated in a middle-aged man in good health and CMV-seronegative. This chain connects TRBV9 to TRBJ1-2; D is ambiguous. The sample comprised PBMCs. CDR3 sequence: CASSVIPTGTYGYTF. The CDR3 DNA reads as TGTGCCAGCAGCGTAATTCCGACGGGTACCTATGGCTACACCTTC.